In its sample, the clone carrying this T cell receptor (beta chain) was seen a few times. With 200,000 irradiated, violet-dye-labeled stimulator cells, 200,000 CFSE-labeled responder cells were plated. TCRdb keeps only in-frame clones here, not all; method: immunoSEQ multiplex PCR. The repertoire holds fewer than 25,000 clones, with 55% to 70% as singletons. This sample stems from a study of graft-versus-host responses after intestinal transplantation. Overall study: Multivisceral, liver-intestinal, or isolated intestinal transplants were given to recipients. Every recipient underwent anti-thymocyte globulin induction, then tacrolimus and steroids for roughly three years.

The sequencing used alloreactive CD4+ T cells from a mixed lymphocyte reaction culture, collected before intestinal transplant. Subset given: CFSE-low proliferating T cells sorted from approximately 6-day pre-transplant mixed lymphocyte reaction (GvH or HvG direction). The TCR sequence derives from a human patient who received an intestinal transplant.

The CDR3 DNA sequence: TGCGCCAGCAGCTCCTTTGGACTCTCCTACAATGAGCAGTTCTTC. Residues: CASSSFGLSYNEQFF. The rearrangement links TRBV5-1 to TRBJ2-1, with a tentative D call TRBD2 (5 bases). Germline V lookup: CDR1 SGHRS, CDR2 YFSETQ. Trimming stripped 3 bases from V and 0 bases from J, with 10 bases between. This CDR3 is 15 amino acids long.